The 18 T cell receptor beta chains listed next were all sequenced from one sample in a study of cytomegalovirus exposure and HLA in healthy donors. The data were produced by immunoSEQ multiplex PCR, yet TCRdb's version contains in-frame clones alone and is incomplete. In the table there are roughly 150,000 clones, roughly nine tenths of which are singletons. Sequenced material: PBMCs. Every receptor here comes from a man aged 18 to 30 in good health and CMV-seropositive.

This chain joins TRBV27 and TRBJ2-1; 14 nucleotides match TRBD2. Trimming took 3 bases from V and 7 from J; bases not matched to a gene: 2. In germline, CDR1 is MNHEY, CDR2 SMNVEV (reference sequence). The CDR3 spans 15 residues. The CDR3 here is CASSFGTSGRNEQFF. Written as DNA, the CDR3 is TGTGCCAGCAGTTTTGGGACTAGCGGGAGAAATGAGCAGTTCTTC.

The chain uses TRBV30 and TRBJ2-7, with 8 nucleotides matching TRBD1. Germline CDR1 is GTSNPN and CDR2 is SVGIG (reference sequence). The CDR3 covers 12 residues. After removal of 8 bases from V and 3 bases from J, the junction contained 6 bases not matched to a gene. CDR3 sequence reads: CASGQGIYEQYF. CDR3 DNA sequence: TGTGCCAGTGGACAGGGTATCTACGAGCAGTACTTC.

V usage is TRBV19 and J usage is TRBJ1-2; 10 positions match TRBD1. The germline gives CDR1 LNHDA, CDR2 SQIVND (reference sequence). The CDR3 is made up of 14 amino acids. The trim removed 4 bases at V and 6 bases at J, leaving 5 bases unmatched. CDR3 sequence (DNA): TGTGCCAGTAGTACACCCGGGACAGGGGATGGCTACACCTTC. Its translation is CASSTPGTGDGYTF.

This rearrangement joins TRBV9 to TRBJ2-7; 10 bases align to TRBD2. The length of the CDR3 is 16 residues. Germline CDR1 reads SGDLS; CDR2 reads YYNGEE. The junction had 7 bases not matched to a gene; V was cut back by 2 bases and J by 2 bases. CDR3 residues: CASSVHPSGSPYEQYF. DNA of the CDR3: TGTGCCAGCAGCGTCCACCCTAGCGGGAGTCCCTACGAGCAGTACTTC.

This rearrangement joins TRBV5-1 to TRBJ1-1; 8 bases map to TRBD1. The junction had 0 bases not matched to a gene; V was cut back by 4 bases and J by 4 bases. CDR1 SGHRS and CDR2 YFSETQ come from the germline V gene. The length of the CDR3 is 12 residues. The CDR3 DNA follows: TGCGCCAGCAGCCAGGGGGCCACTGAAGCTTTCTTT. Encoded protein: CASSQGATEAFF. Full variable domain (missing parts from reference TRBV5-1 and TRBJ1-1): KAGVTQTPRYLIKTRGQQVTLSCSPISGHRSVSWYQQTPGQGLQFLFEYFSETQRNKGNFPGRFSGRQFSNSRSEMNVSTLELGDSALYLCASSQGATEAFFGQGTRLTVV.

V usage is TRBV5-8 and J usage is TRBJ1-4, with 9 bases matching TRBD1. This CDR3 contains 14 residues. Germline loops: CDR1 SGHTS, CDR2 YDEGEE. The junction had 4 bases not matched to a gene; V was cut back by 2 bases and J by 8 bases. Here the CDR3 reads CASSFTGGREKLFF. Here the CDR3 DNA reads TGTGCCAGCAGCTTTACAGGGGGCAGGGAAAAACTGTTTTTT.

This clone was detected only once. The chain combines TRBV28 with TRBJ2-1, with 12 bases that match TRBD2. The CDR3 is 19 amino acids. Germline CDR1 and CDR2: MDHEN and SYDVKM. With V trimmed by 3 bases and J by 5 bases, 14 bases remained unmatched. The CDR3 is CASSFQRASGRVLNNEQFF. The DNA for the CDR3 is TGTGCCAGCAGTTTTCAACGGGCTAGCGGGAGGGTACTTAACAATGAGCAGTTCTTC. Supplemented by reference TRBV28 and TRBJ2-1, the full variable domain reads DVKVTQSSRYLVKRTGEKVFLECVQDMDHENMFWYRQDPGLGLRLIYFSYDVKMKEKGDIPEGYSVSREKKERFSLILESASTNQTSMYLCASSFQRASGRVLNNEQFFGPGTRLTVL.

This rearrangement joins TRBV5-1 to TRBJ2-7; no clear D. Germline assignment: CDR1 SGHRS and CDR2 YFSETQ. The germline V and J ends were trimmed by 0 bases and 3 bases, with 7 bases remaining between them. There are 13 residues in the CDR3. The CDR3 DNA reads TGCGCCAGCAGCTTGGCACACAGCTACGAGCAGTACTTC. This translates into CASSLAHSYEQYF.

Worth noting for this clone: The sample holds other DNA sequences that translate to the same CDR3. J is TRBJ2-1 and V is TRBV11-2, with D maybe TRBD2 (5 bases). Germline V gives CDR1 SGHAT, CDR2 FQNNGV. The ends were cut back, 1 base at V and 0 bases at J, with 7 bases in the middle. This CDR3 spans 15 amino acids. Here the CDR3 reads CASSLVGSSYNEQFF. CDR3 bases: TGTGCCAGCAGCTTAGTGGGGAGCTCCTACAATGAGCAGTTCTTC.

The V gene is TRBV10-2, the J gene TRBJ2-7; D is perhaps TRBD1 (6 bases). V shed 3 bases and J shed 1 base, with 13 bases lying between them. CDR3 length: 15 residues. Germline V gene data show CDR1 as WSHSY and CDR2 as SAAADI. This CDR3 is CASSDYSTGSYEQYF. CDR3 nucleotide sequence: TGCGCCAGCAGTGACTACAGCACAGGGTCCTACGAGCAGTACTTC.

This chain links TRBV5-6 with TRBJ1-4; 12 positions match TRBD1. Germline assignment: CDR1 SGHDT and CDR2 YYEEEE. Losses at the gene ends were 5 bases for V and 8 bases for J; bases not matched to a gene: 7. The CDR3 sequence is 15 residues long. The CDR3 protein is CASRLTGTGGEKLFF. CDR3 sequence (DNA): TGTGCCAGCAGACTTACCGGGACAGGGGGCGAAAAACTGTTTTTT.

The CDR3 nucleotides read TGTGCCAGCAGCCAGACAGGCGAAGGGACCCAGTACTTC. Translated, it gives CASSQTGEGTQYF. V is TRBV11-2 and J is TRBJ2-5; weak D call: TRBD1 (6 bases). The V gene's germline CDR1 is SGHAT and CDR2 FQNNGV. The CDR3 is 13 residues long. V was clipped by 5 bases and J by 7 bases, with 14 bases between them.

The chain employs TRBV6-1 and TRBJ2-7, with TRBD1 as a possible D gene (6 bases). CDR1 is MNHNS, CDR2 SASEGT, per germline. CDR3 size: 13 residues. V was shortened by 3 bases and J by 7 bases, with 13 bases between the two germline ends. The CDR3 region is CASSDQGMEEQYF. Written as DNA, the CDR3 is TGTGCCAGCAGTGACCAGGGGATGGAGGAGCAGTACTTC.

The chain links TRBV27 to TRBJ1-2, with TRBD1 identical over 7 bases. The CDR3 is 18 residues long. Germline CDR1 reads MNHEY; CDR2 reads SMNVEV (reference sequence). V shed 5 bases and J 2 bases; nucleotides not matched to a gene: 17. The CDR3 region is CASSPDLDRVRENYGYTF. The CDR3 coding sequence is TGTGCCAGCAGTCCAGACCTTGACAGGGTTCGGGAAAACTATGGCTACACCTTC.

In DNA form, the CDR3 reads TGTGCCAGCTCAGACACCACTAGCGGGAGTATCAATGAGCAGTTCTTC. It specifies CASSDTTSGSINEQFF. The genes are TRBV18 and TRBJ2-1, with 11 bases aligning to TRBD2. The CDR3 contains 16 residues. CDR1 is KGHSH, CDR2 LQKENI, per germline. V lost 5 bases and J lost 6; bases outside the gene matches: 9.

The rearrangement joins TRBV27 to TRBJ1-2, with TRBD1 as a possible D gene (6 bases). This CDR3 is 15 amino acids long. Germline V gene lookup returns CDR1 MNHEY and CDR2 SMNVEV (reference sequence). V was trimmed by 6 bases and J by 6 bases, leaving 20 bases between them. CDR3 loop: CASSTSLQGLNGYTF. CDR3 sequence (DNA): TGTGCCAGCAGCACCAGTCTACAGGGCTTGAATGGCTACACCTTC.

The rearrangement links TRBV5-6 to TRBJ2-7; 7 nucleotides line up with TRBD2. This CDR3 contains 15 residues. V gave up 3 bases and J gave up 0 bases; unmatched junction bases: 6. Germline V CDR1 and CDR2: SGHDT, YYEEEE. CDR3 coding DNA: TGTGCCAGCAGCTCGAACCGGGACTACTCCTACGAGCAGTACTTC. It encodes CASSSNRDYSYEQYF.

This chain joins TRBV25-1 and TRBJ1-1; tentatively, D is TRBD1 (6 bases). V was clipped by 5 bases and J by 5 bases, with 12 bases between them. The CDR3 loop spans 13 amino acids. Germline V gives CDR1 MGHDK, CDR2 SYGVNS. CDR3 nucleotides: TGTGCCAGCAGTAGAGGGGGGGGTACTGAAGCTTTCTTT. This codes for CASSRGGGTEAFF.